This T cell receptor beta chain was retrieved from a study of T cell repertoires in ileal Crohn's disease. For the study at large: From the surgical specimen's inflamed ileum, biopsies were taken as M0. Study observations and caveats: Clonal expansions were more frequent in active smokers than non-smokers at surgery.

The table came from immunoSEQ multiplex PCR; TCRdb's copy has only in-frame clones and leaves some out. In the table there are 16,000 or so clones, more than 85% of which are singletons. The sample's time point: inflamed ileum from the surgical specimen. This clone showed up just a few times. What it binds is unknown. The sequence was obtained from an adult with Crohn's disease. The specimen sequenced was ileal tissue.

CDR3: CASSLGYTGNGYTF. The CDR3 DNA follows: TGTGCCAGCAGCTTAGGTTACACGGGAAATGGCTACACCTTC. The V gene is TRBV11-2, the J gene TRBJ1-2; D uncertain. From germline, CDR1 is SGHAT and CDR2 FQNNGV. V gave up 1 base and J gave up 6 bases, with 12 bases separating them. The CDR3 spans 14 residues.